This T cell receptor (beta chain) was documented in a study of blood T cells in healthy people across ages (dated by TCRdb to between 2014 and 2017). With respect to the entire study: In model experiments, template switching captured roughly one uniquely barcoded TCR beta cDNA molecule for every two T cells. Age-related changes in TCR beta repertoire diversity were measured in the study by deep sequencing normalized with unique cDNA molecular identifiers. The donors were split into four age groups: young (average around 15 years), middle-aged (about 40), aged (62) and long-lived (roughly 86). Donors of different ages were randomly distributed across sequencing lanes to avoid experimental bias. The study analyzed two additional independent replicas of 1 million unique cDNA reads from the same blood draw for two donors, one aged 18 to 30 and one aged 80 or older. The paper's findings and limits, for the study overall: Observed TCR beta diversity per million T cells fell roughly linearly with age, and a significant reduction was already apparent by age roughly 40. Observed TCR beta diversity correlated strongly with the percentage of naive T cells measured by flow cytometry. Compared with the aged group, the long-lived group had more naive CD4+ T cells, fewer expanded clones and increased TCR diversity, a pattern suggesting age selection. Since profiling was done on bulk unsorted PBMCs, naive and antigen-experienced compartments could not be conclusively compared. Donor CMV infection status was unknown, potentially confounding age-related changes in expanded clonotypes. Total diversity estimates from one million sequenced T cells were considered lower bounds and underestimates.

This clonotype was found a few times. The specificity of this receptor is unknown. No much larger clonotype is one base removed from it; base qualities were not supplied. The 40 or so donors, aged about 6 to 95 years, were systemically healthy Caucasian individuals from Russia. Around 10 milliliters of peripheral blood were drawn from each donor into EDTA-treated Vacutainer tubes. Ficoll-Paque density-gradient centrifugation was used to isolate PBMCs, with at least 7 million obtained per sample. Trizol reagent was used to extract total RNA from the PBMCs, yielding at least 6 micrograms per sample. The percentages of naive CD45RAhigh/CD27high T cells were determined by flow cytometry on a PBMC aliquot from every donor. The trim is 0 bases for V and 4 bases for J, with a gap of 10 bases between the germline ends. The CDR3 starts with the cysteine, ends with the phenylalanine, and has 16 residues. Only the CDR3 DNA stays, 48 bases, in frame from base 1.

The library was obtained by 5' RACE. Sequencing was performed on an Illumina HiSeq 2500. A second roughly 6 to 12 cycle PCR used a sample-barcoded 5' primer and a J-beta primer mix. A template-switch 5' adaptor carrying 12 random nucleotides introduced a unique molecular identifier onto each TCR beta cDNA molecule. Each sample yielded at least 2.5 million CDR3-containing paired-end reads. First-strand cDNA was synthesized from all RNA with the Mint cDNA synthesis kit, primed by a TRBC-specific oligonucleotide. Following uracil-DNA glycosylase treatment, all cDNA underwent a first 18-cycle PCR with the universal primers M1SS and BC2_uni_R. Regarding the original processing steps: For normalization, 1 million high-quality reads, each with a distinct molecular identifier, were randomly selected from each sample. Reads sharing molecular identifiers were discarded rather than binned into consensus sequences. CDR3 identification, clonotype clustering and error correction used MiTCR with a Q25 quality threshold and the strictest error-elimination algorithm. A nonparametric unseen species model with Euler transformation was used to estimate a lower bound on total TCR beta diversity. The raw public data were reprocessed by TCRdb itself: fastp quality trimming at Q25, MiXCR clonotype calling, in-frame beta chains only. Rows merge per CDR3 protein into single entries with the most common DNA and genes. TCRdb, not the authors, supplied the V and J calls. This sample gives roughly 570,000 distinct CDR3 sequences in total; 27% of them show up just once. The ten largest clones capture about 18% of the sample.

The sample comprised blood. This receptor was obtained from a woman in her 70s in good health. Here the chain combines TRBV12-3 or TRBV12-4 and TRBJ2-6, with the D segment possibly TRBD1 or TRBD2, each aligning over 5 bases. The CDR3 reads CASSLAGTGGANVLTF. The bases are TGTGCCAGCAGTTTAGCAGGGACGGGGGGGGCCAACGTCCTGACTTTC.